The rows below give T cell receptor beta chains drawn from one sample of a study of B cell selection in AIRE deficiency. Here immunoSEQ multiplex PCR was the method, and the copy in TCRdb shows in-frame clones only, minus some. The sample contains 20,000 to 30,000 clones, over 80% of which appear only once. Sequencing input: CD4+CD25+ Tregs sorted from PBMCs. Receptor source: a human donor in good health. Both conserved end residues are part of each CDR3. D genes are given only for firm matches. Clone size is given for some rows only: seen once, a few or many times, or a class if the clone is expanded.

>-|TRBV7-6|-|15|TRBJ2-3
TGTGCCAGCAGCTTAGCCACTCCTAGCGTAGATACGCAGTATTTT
CASSLATPSVDTQYF
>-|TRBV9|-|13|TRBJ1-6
TGTGCCAGCAGCGTAGTGTCGGATTCACCCCTCCACTTT
CASSVVSDSPLHF
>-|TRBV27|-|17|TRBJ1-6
TGTGCCAGCAGTCCTAAGGGGGGCTCCGGCGTCAGTTCACCCCTCCACTTT
CASSPKGGSGVSSPLHF
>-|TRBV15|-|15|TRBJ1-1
TGTGCCACCAGCAGCCCGGCGGGGGTGAACACTGAAGCTTTCTTT
CATSSPAGVNTEAFF
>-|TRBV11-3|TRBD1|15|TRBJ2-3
TGTGCCAGCAGCTTAGGAGGGGCCCAGGGGGCTACGCAGTATTTT
CASSLGGAQGATQYF
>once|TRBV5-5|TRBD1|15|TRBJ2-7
TGTGCCAGCAGTTCCGGGACAGGGAGTAGAGACGAGCAGTACTTC
CASSSGTGSRDEQYF
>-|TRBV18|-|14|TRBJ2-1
TGTGCCAGCTCACCACTCCCTCGCGGCAATGAGCAGTTCTTC
CASSPLPRGNEQFF
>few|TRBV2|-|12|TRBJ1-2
TGTGCCAGCAGGAGTCAGCCTTATGGCTACACCTTC
CASRSQPYGYTF
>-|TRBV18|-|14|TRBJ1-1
TGTGCCAGCTCACCACCCGGGGTGGAGGCTGAAGCTTTCTTT
CASSPPGVEAEAFF
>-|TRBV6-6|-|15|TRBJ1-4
TGTGCCAGCAGTTACTCCCGACCAACTAATGAAAAACTGTTTTTT
CASSYSRPTNEKLFF
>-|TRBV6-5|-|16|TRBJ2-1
TGTGCCAGCAGCTACAAAGCATACCTCCCATGGGATGAGCAGTTCTTC
CASSYKAYLPWDEQFF
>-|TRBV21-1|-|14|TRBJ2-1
TGTGCCAGCAGCCGGTTGAAGAGTAACAATGAGCAGTTCTTC
CASSRLKSNNEQFF
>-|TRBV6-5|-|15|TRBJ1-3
TGTGCCAGCAGTTACAGGACAAGCTCTGGAAACACCATATATTTT
CASSYRTSSGNTIYF
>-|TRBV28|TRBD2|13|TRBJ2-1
TGTGCCAGCAGTTGGGGGACTAGCTATGAGCAGTTCTTC
CASSWGTSYEQFF
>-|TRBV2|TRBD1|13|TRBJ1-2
TGTGCCAGCAACGGACAGGGGGACTATGGCTACACCTTC
CASNGQGDYGYTF
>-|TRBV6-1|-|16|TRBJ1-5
TGTGCCAGCAGTGAAGCGCTTCACAGGGTGAGTCAGCCCCAGCATTTT
CASSEALHRVSQPQHF
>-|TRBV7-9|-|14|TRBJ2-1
TGTGCCAGCAGCTTAGGTATTGCCTACAATGAGCAGTTCTTC
CASSLGIAYNEQFF
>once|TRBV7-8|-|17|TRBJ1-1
TGTGCCAGCAGCTTATGGGGGCGGGGCGGGGGACTCACTGAAGCTTTCTTT
CASSLWGRGGGLTEAFF
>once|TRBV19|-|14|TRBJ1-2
TGTGCCAGTAGTATAGCAGGGGCGAATTATGGCTACACCTTC
CASSIAGANYGYTF
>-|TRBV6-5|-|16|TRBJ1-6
TGTGCCAGCAGTTACGAAGGGCCGGCTTACGGTTCACCCCTCCACTTT
CASSYEGPAYGSPLHF
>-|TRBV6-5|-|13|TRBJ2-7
TGTGCCAGCACACTCGGACAGACATACGAGCAGTACTTC
CASTLGQTYEQYF
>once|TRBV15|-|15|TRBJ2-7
TGTGCCACCAGCAGAGATACAGGGAAAGCCTACGAGCAGTACTTC
CATSRDTGKAYEQYF